This is a list of T cell receptor beta chains from one sample in a study of PD-1 blockade in classical Hodgkin lymphoma. Data came from immunoSEQ multiplex PCR; TCRdb stores just in-frame clones and leaves some out. The data show roughly 36,000 clones, just over 75% seen once. The material was peripheral blood mononuclear cells (PBMCs), obtained before the fourth cycle of nivolumab. Every receptor here comes from a human donor with classical Hodgkin lymphoma. Both conserved end residues are part of each CDR3. D genes are given only for firm matches. Expanded clones are given a class, and other clones once, few, many or no size at all.

j_gene: TRBJ1-1; len: 13; abundance: .; v_gene: TRBV29-1; d_gene: .; CDR3aa: CSGVAQANTEAFF; CDR3nt: TGCAGCGGTGTCGCACAGGCTAACACTGAAGCTTTCTTT
j_gene: TRBJ1-4; len: 14; abundance: once; v_gene: TRBV19; d_gene: .; CDR3aa: CASSMDRFNEKLFF; CDR3nt: TGTGCCAGTAGTATGGATAGATTTAATGAAAAACTGTTTTTT
j_gene: TRBJ1-4; len: 15; abundance: .; v_gene: TRBV7-9; d_gene: .; CDR3aa: CASSRTMDVNEKLFF; CDR3nt: TGTGCCAGCAGCCGGACAATGGACGTTAATGAAAAACTGTTTTTT
j_gene: TRBJ1-4; len: 15; abundance: .; v_gene: TRBV27; d_gene: .; CDR3aa: CASKQAIGGNEKLFF; CDR3nt: TGTGCCAGCAAACAGGCGATCGGGGGTAATGAAAAACTGTTTTTT
j_gene: TRBJ2-2; len: 15; abundance: once; v_gene: TRBV7-2; d_gene: TRBD1; CDR3aa: CASSFGQANTGELFF; CDR3nt: TGTGCCAGCAGCTTTGGACAGGCGAACACCGGGGAGCTGTTTTTT
j_gene: TRBJ2-3; len: 12; abundance: .; v_gene: TRBV6-5; d_gene: .; CDR3aa: CASSYSGDTQYF; CDR3nt: TGTGCCAGCAGTTACTCCGGTGATACGCAGTATTTT
j_gene: TRBJ2-2; len: 17; abundance: .; v_gene: TRBV18; d_gene: .; CDR3aa: CASSPNWGGSNTGELFF; CDR3nt: TGTGCCAGCTCACCGAACTGGGGGGGCTCAAACACCGGGGAGCTGTTTTTT
j_gene: TRBJ1-1; len: 12; abundance: .; v_gene: TRBV29-1; d_gene: TRBD1; CDR3aa: CSVVRGQGLAFF; CDR3nt: TGCAGCGTTGTAAGGGGACAGGGACTGGCTTTCTTT
j_gene: TRBJ2-1; len: 15; abundance: .; v_gene: TRBV4-2; d_gene: .; CDR3aa: CASSQDGQGLNEQFF; CDR3nt: TGTGCCAGCAGCCAAGATGGGCAGGGTTTGAATGAGCAGTTCTTC
j_gene: TRBJ1-4; len: 15; abundance: .; v_gene: TRBV18; d_gene: TRBD1; CDR3aa: CASSLSTGAGEKLFF; CDR3nt: TGTGCCAGCTCACTATCTACAGGGGCGGGGGAAAAACTGTTTTTT
j_gene: TRBJ1-2; len: 12; abundance: few; v_gene: TRBV5-8; d_gene: TRBD1; CDR3aa: CASSRTGGGYTF; CDR3nt: TGTGCCAGCAGCAGGACAGGAGGTGGCTACACCTTC
j_gene: TRBJ2-3; len: 15; abundance: .; v_gene: TRBV6-4; d_gene: TRBD1; CDR3aa: CASSDSGTGTDTQYF; CDR3nt: TGTGCCAGCAGTGACTCCGGGACAGGCACAGATACGCAGTATTTT
j_gene: TRBJ1-2; len: 16; abundance: .; v_gene: TRBV5-1; d_gene: TRBD1; CDR3aa: CASTPTVGQGSYGYTF; CDR3nt: TGCGCCAGCACCCCAACCGTGGGACAGGGGAGCTATGGCTACACCTTC
j_gene: TRBJ1-4; len: 13; abundance: .; v_gene: TRBV6-5; d_gene: .; CDR3aa: CASSNTGLEKLFF; CDR3nt: TGTGCCAGCAGTAACACAGGGTTGGAAAAACTGTTTTTT
j_gene: TRBJ2-1; len: 15; abundance: .; v_gene: TRBV5-1; d_gene: .; CDR3aa: CASSFQGTLSNEQFF; CDR3nt: TGCGCCAGCAGCTTCCAGGGGACCCTCTCCAATGAGCAGTTCTTC
j_gene: TRBJ1-1; len: 13; abundance: .; v_gene: TRBV4-1; d_gene: .; CDR3aa: CASRAGHDTEAFF; CDR3nt: TGCGCCAGCCGGGCGGGTCACGACACTGAAGCTTTCTTT
j_gene: TRBJ1-5; len: 13; abundance: .; v_gene: TRBV10-3; d_gene: .; CDR3aa: CAISDQGDGPQHF; CDR3nt: TGTGCCATCAGTGATCAAGGAGATGGGCCCCAGCATTTT
j_gene: TRBJ2-1; len: 15; abundance: .; v_gene: TRBV19; d_gene: .; CDR3aa: CASNRGAVSYNEQFF; CDR3nt: TGTGCCAGTAACCGGGGAGCGGTCTCCTACAATGAGCAGTTCTTC
j_gene: TRBJ1-5; len: 15; abundance: .; v_gene: TRBV7-8; d_gene: .; CDR3aa: CASSLMQGYNQPQHF; CDR3nt: TGTGCCAGCAGCTTGATGCAGGGTTACAATCAGCCCCAGCATTTT
j_gene: TRBJ2-3; len: 16; abundance: .; v_gene: TRBV9; d_gene: TRBD2; CDR3aa: CASSPLAGGSTDTQYF; CDR3nt: TGTGCCAGCAGTCCTTTAGCGGGGGGCAGCACAGATACGCAGTATTTT
j_gene: TRBJ1-5; len: 14; abundance: .; v_gene: TRBV2; d_gene: .; CDR3aa: CASSEQGRSQPQHF; CDR3nt: TGTGCCAGCAGTGAACAGGGAAGGAGTCAGCCCCAGCATTTT
j_gene: TRBJ2-7; len: 19; abundance: .; v_gene: TRBV5-1; d_gene: .; CDR3aa: CASSLAYEGGGPSSYEQYF; CDR3nt: TGCGCCAGCAGCTTGGCCTACGAAGGAGGGGGCCCCTCCTCCTACGAGCAGTACTTC
j_gene: TRBJ2-1; len: 16; abundance: .; v_gene: TRBV9; d_gene: .; CDR3aa: CASSVAYSGSYNEQFF; CDR3nt: TGTGCCAGCAGCGTAGCCTATTCGGGGTCCTACAATGAGCAGTTCTTC
j_gene: TRBJ2-1; len: 13; abundance: .; v_gene: TRBV6-5; d_gene: .; CDR3aa: CASSYSSYNEQFF; CDR3nt: TGTGCCAGCAGTTACTCGAGTTACAATGAGCAGTTCTTC
j_gene: TRBJ1-1; len: 17; abundance: .; v_gene: TRBV11-2; d_gene: .; CDR3aa: CASSFSAGRTMNTEAFF; CDR3nt: TGTGCCAGCAGCTTCAGTGCAGGACGGACTATGAACACTGAAGCTTTCTTT
j_gene: TRBJ1-5; len: 16; abundance: few; v_gene: TRBV7-8; d_gene: .; CDR3aa: CASSQVRSRANQPQHF; CDR3nt: TGTGCCAGCAGTCAAGTACGGTCACGCGCTAATCAGCCCCAGCATTTT
j_gene: TRBJ2-7; len: 13; abundance: .; v_gene: TRBV29-1; d_gene: .; CDR3aa: CSFSSLGAGEQYF; CDR3nt: TGCAGCTTCTCCTCGTTGGGGGCAGGCGAGCAGTACTTC
j_gene: TRBJ2-3; len: 15; abundance: .; v_gene: TRBV5-6; d_gene: .; CDR3aa: CASSLGPGFGDTQYF; CDR3nt: TGTGCCAGCAGCTTGGGTCCGGGTTTTGGAGATACGCAGTATTTT
j_gene: TRBJ1-1; len: 14; abundance: .; v_gene: TRBV14; d_gene: TRBD1; CDR3aa: CASSPTGLGAEAFF; CDR3nt: TGTGCCAGCAGCCCGACAGGGCTGGGCGCTGAAGCTTTCTTT
j_gene: TRBJ2-7; len: 15; abundance: few; v_gene: TRBV7-9; d_gene: .; CDR3aa: CASSSRTDITYEQYF; CDR3nt: TGTGCCAGCAGCTCCCGGACAGATATTACCTACGAGCAGTACTTC
j_gene: TRBJ1-6; len: 14; abundance: .; v_gene: TRBV4-3; d_gene: .; CDR3aa: CASSQDGGNSPLHF; CDR3nt: TGCGCCAGCAGCCAAGATGGGGGTAATTCACCCCTCCACTTT
j_gene: TRBJ2-7; len: 14; abundance: .; v_gene: TRBV10-1; d_gene: TRBD2; CDR3aa: CASSDDGGGDEQYF; CDR3nt: TGCGCCAGCAGTGATGATGGCGGGGGAGACGAGCAGTACTTC
j_gene: TRBJ1-5; len: 17; abundance: medium-sized; v_gene: TRBV28; d_gene: .; CDR3aa: CASSPPSWTPRRQPQHF; CDR3nt: TGTGCCAGCAGTCCCCCCTCCTGGACCCCTCGCAGGCAGCCCCAGCATTTT
j_gene: TRBJ2-7; len: 11; abundance: .; v_gene: TRBV7-8; d_gene: .; CDR3aa: CASSSVYEQYF; CDR3nt: TGTGCCAGCAGCTCCGTCTACGAGCAGTACTTC
j_gene: TRBJ1-4; len: 13; abundance: .; v_gene: TRBV10-1; d_gene: .; CDR3aa: CAGIRDNRVKLFF; CDR3nt: TGCGCCGGAATCCGGGACAATAGAGTAAAACTGTTTTTT
j_gene: TRBJ1-1; len: 14; abundance: .; v_gene: TRBV5-1; d_gene: TRBD1; CDR3aa: CASSADRRNTEAFF; CDR3nt: TGCGCCAGCAGCGCGGACAGGAGAAACACTGAAGCTTTCTTT
j_gene: TRBJ1-5; len: 13; abundance: .; v_gene: TRBV28; d_gene: .; CDR3aa: CASSRDSNQPQHF; CDR3nt: TGTGCCAGCAGCCGGGACAGCAATCAGCCCCAGCATTTT
j_gene: TRBJ2-3; len: 16; abundance: .; v_gene: TRBV7-2; d_gene: .; CDR3aa: CASSGTSDPSTDTQYF; CDR3nt: TGTGCCAGCAGCGGGACAAGCGACCCTAGCACAGATACGCAGTATTTT
j_gene: TRBJ1-3; len: 15; abundance: .; v_gene: TRBV19; d_gene: TRBD1; CDR3aa: CASSTPTGTGNTIYF; CDR3nt: TGTGCCAGTAGTACCCCGACAGGGACTGGAAACACCATATATTTT
j_gene: TRBJ2-7; len: 13; abundance: .; v_gene: TRBV19; d_gene: .; CDR3aa: CASSWTASYEQYF; CDR3nt: TGTGCCAGTAGCTGGACAGCCTCCTACGAGCAGTACTTC
j_gene: TRBJ1-1; len: 14; abundance: .; v_gene: TRBV19; d_gene: .; CDR3aa: CASSISPQWTEAFF; CDR3nt: TGTGCCAGTAGTATATCCCCCCAATGGACTGAAGCTTTCTTT
j_gene: TRBJ2-3; len: 17; abundance: .; v_gene: TRBV7-9; d_gene: TRBD1; CDR3aa: CASSPVGQGPSTDTQYF; CDR3nt: TGTGCCAGCAGCCCCGTCGGACAGGGCCCTAGCACAGATACGCAGTATTTT
j_gene: TRBJ1-1; len: 13; abundance: .; v_gene: TRBV27; d_gene: .; CDR3aa: CASSLAANTEAFF; CDR3nt: TGTGCCAGCAGTTTGGCGGCTAACACTGAAGCTTTCTTT
j_gene: TRBJ2-3; len: 13; abundance: once; v_gene: TRBV19; d_gene: .; CDR3aa: CASSAQGTDTQYF; CDR3nt: TGTGCCAGTAGCGCGCAGGGCACAGATACGCAGTATTTT
j_gene: TRBJ2-7; len: 13; abundance: .; v_gene: TRBV29-1; d_gene: .; CDR3aa: CSVERNLLGEQYF; CDR3nt: TGCAGCGTTGAACGGAATCTCCTAGGCGAGCAGTACTTC
j_gene: TRBJ1-1; len: 15; abundance: .; v_gene: TRBV11-2; d_gene: .; CDR3aa: CASSLGTGRGTEAFF; CDR3nt: TGTGCCAGCAGCTTAGGTACAGGGAGAGGAACTGAAGCTTTCTTT
j_gene: TRBJ1-4; len: 16; abundance: few; v_gene: TRBV14; d_gene: .; CDR3aa: CASSLRRGATNEKLFF; CDR3nt: TGTGCCAGCAGCTTACGACGGGGAGCAACTAATGAAAAACTGTTTTTT
j_gene: TRBJ2-7; len: 15; abundance: .; v_gene: TRBV27; d_gene: .; CDR3aa: CASSFSGTPSYEQYF; CDR3nt: TGTGCCAGCAGTTTCTCCGGGACACCTTCCTACGAGCAGTACTTC
j_gene: TRBJ1-4; len: 18; abundance: .; v_gene: TRBV19; d_gene: .; CDR3aa: CASSMPKSRRLRSEKLFF; CDR3nt: TGTGCCAGTAGTATGCCGAAATCCAGGCGACTAAGATCAGAAAAACTGTTTTTT
j_gene: TRBJ2-7; len: 15; abundance: .; v_gene: TRBV6-5; d_gene: .; CDR3aa: CASSYAAGLAYEQYF; CDR3nt: TGTGCCAGCAGTTACGCGGCAGGTCTCGCCTACGAGCAGTACTTC
j_gene: TRBJ1-6; len: 15; abundance: .; v_gene: TRBV6-5; d_gene: .; CDR3aa: CASSYGGPGNSPLHF; CDR3nt: TGTGCCAGCAGTTACGGGGGCCCAGGGAATTCACCCCTCCACTTT
j_gene: TRBJ1-6; len: 14; abundance: .; v_gene: TRBV6-6; d_gene: .; CDR3aa: CASSALGPGSPLHF; CDR3nt: TGTGCCAGCAGTGCACTGGGGCCCGGGTCACCCCTCCACTTT
j_gene: TRBJ2-3; len: 15; abundance: .; v_gene: TRBV5-1; d_gene: TRBD2; CDR3aa: CASSLDGGGTDTQYF; CDR3nt: TGCGCCAGCAGCTTGGACGGGGGGGGCACAGATACGCAGTATTTT
j_gene: TRBJ1-5; len: 13; abundance: .; v_gene: TRBV6-5; d_gene: .; CDR3aa: CASRLGRTQPQHF; CDR3nt: TGTGCCAGCAGACTAGGCCGGACTCAGCCCCAGCATTTT
j_gene: TRBJ2-3; len: 15; abundance: .; v_gene: TRBV5-1; d_gene: TRBD1; CDR3aa: CASSWRTGSGDTQYF; CDR3nt: TGCGCCAGCAGCTGGAGGACAGGGAGTGGAGATACGCAGTATTTT
j_gene: TRBJ2-5; len: 12; abundance: .; v_gene: TRBV5-4; d_gene: .; CDR3aa: CASSRTEETQYF; CDR3nt: TGTGCCAGCAGCCGTACGGAAGAGACCCAGTACTTC
j_gene: TRBJ2-6; len: 21; abundance: .; v_gene: TRBV14; d_gene: TRBD1; CDR3aa: CASSQIIPRTGRGSGANVLTF; CDR3nt: TGTGCCAGCAGCCAGATCATACCCCGGACAGGGAGAGGCTCTGGGGCCAACGTCCTGACTTTC
j_gene: TRBJ1-2; len: 17; abundance: .; v_gene: TRBV4-1; d_gene: .; CDR3aa: CASSQVGRTALLHGYTF; CDR3nt: TGCGCCAGCAGCCAAGTAGGAAGGACAGCCTTGTTGCATGGCTACACCTTC
j_gene: TRBJ2-5; len: 13; abundance: .; v_gene: TRBV21-1; d_gene: .; CDR3aa: CATSGPGNETQYF; CDR3nt: TGTGCCACCTCCGGACCGGGCAATGAGACCCAGTACTTC
j_gene: TRBJ2-7; len: 15; abundance: .; v_gene: TRBV10-3; d_gene: .; CDR3aa: CAISDGEKGAYEQYF; CDR3nt: TGTGCCATCAGTGACGGCGAGAAGGGGGCCTACGAGCAGTACTTC